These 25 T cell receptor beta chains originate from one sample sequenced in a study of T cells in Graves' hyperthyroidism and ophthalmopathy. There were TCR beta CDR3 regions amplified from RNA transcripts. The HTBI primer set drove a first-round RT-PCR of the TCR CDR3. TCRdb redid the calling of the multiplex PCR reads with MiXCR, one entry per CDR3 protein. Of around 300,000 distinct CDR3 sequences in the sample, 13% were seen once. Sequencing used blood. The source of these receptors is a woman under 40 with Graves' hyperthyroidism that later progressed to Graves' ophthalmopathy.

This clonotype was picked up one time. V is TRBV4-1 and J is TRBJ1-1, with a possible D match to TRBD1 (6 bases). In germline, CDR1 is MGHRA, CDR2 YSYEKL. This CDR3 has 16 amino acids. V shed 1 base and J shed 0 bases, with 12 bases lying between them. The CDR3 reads CASSQVGRGMNTEAFF. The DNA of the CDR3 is TGCGCCAGCAGCCAAGTGGGCAGGGGAATGAACACTGAAGCTTTCTTT.

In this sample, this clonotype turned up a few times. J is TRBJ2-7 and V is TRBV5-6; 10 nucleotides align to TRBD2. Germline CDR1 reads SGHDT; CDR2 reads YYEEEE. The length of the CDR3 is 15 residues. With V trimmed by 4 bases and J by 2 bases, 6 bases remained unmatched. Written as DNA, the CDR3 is TGTGCCAGCAGCCCGGGACTAGCGAGAGCCTACGAGCAGTACTTC. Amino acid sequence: CASSPGLARAYEQYF.

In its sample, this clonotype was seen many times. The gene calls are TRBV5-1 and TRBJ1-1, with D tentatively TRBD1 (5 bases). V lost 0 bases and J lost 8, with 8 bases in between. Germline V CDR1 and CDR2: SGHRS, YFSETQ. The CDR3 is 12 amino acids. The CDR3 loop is CASSLGPGEAFF. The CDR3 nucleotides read TGCGCCAGCAGCTTGGGGCCAGGGGAAGCTTTCTTT.

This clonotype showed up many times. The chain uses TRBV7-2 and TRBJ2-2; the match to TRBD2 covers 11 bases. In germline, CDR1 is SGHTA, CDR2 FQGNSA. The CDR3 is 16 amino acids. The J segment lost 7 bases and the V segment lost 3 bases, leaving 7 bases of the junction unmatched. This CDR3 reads CASSFRSGRADGELFF. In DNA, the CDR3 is TGTGCCAGCAGCTTTCGTAGCGGGAGGGCCGACGGGGAGCTGTTTTTT.

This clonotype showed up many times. The CDR3 spells CASGNRAINSPLHF. In nucleotides, the CDR3 is TGTGCCAGCGGAAACAGGGCTATCAATTCACCCCTCCACTTT. The genes are TRBV7-2 and TRBJ1-6, with D possibly TRBD1 on 6 matching bases. The CDR3 has 14 residues. Germline V gene lookup returns CDR1 SGHTA and CDR2 FQGNSA. Trimming left V 8 bases short and J 7 bases short, with 15 bases between.

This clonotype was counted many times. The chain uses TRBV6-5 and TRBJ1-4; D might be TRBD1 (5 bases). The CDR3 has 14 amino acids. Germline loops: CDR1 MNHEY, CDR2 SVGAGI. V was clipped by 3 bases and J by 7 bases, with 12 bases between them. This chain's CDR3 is CASSYGAFSEKLFF. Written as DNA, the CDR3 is TGTGCCAGCAGTTATGGGGCGTTTAGTGAAAAACTGTTTTTT.

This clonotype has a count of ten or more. DNA for the CDR3: TGTGCCAGCTCACCCTTACGGGGAGGGAACGAGCAGTACTTC. This encodes CASSPLRGGNEQYF. J is TRBJ2-7 and V is TRBV18; 7 nucleotides agree with TRBD2. The CDR3 extends over 14 amino acids. Trimming removed 3 bases from V and 5 bases from J; junction bases left unmatched: 7. The V gene's germline CDR1 is KGHSH and CDR2 LQKENI.

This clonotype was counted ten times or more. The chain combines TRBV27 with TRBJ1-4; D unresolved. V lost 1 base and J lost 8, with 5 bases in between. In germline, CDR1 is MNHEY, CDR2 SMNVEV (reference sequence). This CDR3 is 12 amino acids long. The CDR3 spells CASSLLGEKLFF. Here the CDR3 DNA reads TGTGCCAGCAGTTTATTGGGGGAAAAACTGTTTTTT.

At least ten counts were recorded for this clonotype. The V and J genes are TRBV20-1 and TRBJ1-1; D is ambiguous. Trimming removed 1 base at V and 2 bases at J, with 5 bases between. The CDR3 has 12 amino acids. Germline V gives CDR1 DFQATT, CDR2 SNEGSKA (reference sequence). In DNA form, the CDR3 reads TGCAGTGCTAGAGCGAACAACACTGAAGCTTTCTTT. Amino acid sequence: CSARANNTEAFF.

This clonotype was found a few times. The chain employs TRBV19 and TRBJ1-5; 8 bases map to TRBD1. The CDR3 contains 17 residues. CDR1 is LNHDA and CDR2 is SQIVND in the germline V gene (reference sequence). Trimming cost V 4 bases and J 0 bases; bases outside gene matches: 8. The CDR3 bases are TGTGCCAGTAGTACAACACCTGGGACAGGTAGCAATCAGCCCCAGCATTTT. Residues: CASSTTPGTGSNQPQHF.

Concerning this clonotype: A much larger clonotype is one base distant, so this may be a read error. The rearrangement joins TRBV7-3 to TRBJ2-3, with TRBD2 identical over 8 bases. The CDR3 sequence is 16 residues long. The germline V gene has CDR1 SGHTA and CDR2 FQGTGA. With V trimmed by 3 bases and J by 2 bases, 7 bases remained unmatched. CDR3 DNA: TGTGCCAGCAGCTTTAGGGGAGCGGGAGTCACAGATACGCAGTATTTT. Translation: CASSFRGAGVTDTQYF.

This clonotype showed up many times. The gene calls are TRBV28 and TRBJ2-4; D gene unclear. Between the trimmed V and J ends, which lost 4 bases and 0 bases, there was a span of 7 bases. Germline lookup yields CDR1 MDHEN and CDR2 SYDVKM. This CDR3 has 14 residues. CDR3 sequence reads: CASSSTLAKNIQYF. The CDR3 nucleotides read TGTGCCAGCAGTTCCACCTTAGCCAAAAACATTCAGTACTTC.

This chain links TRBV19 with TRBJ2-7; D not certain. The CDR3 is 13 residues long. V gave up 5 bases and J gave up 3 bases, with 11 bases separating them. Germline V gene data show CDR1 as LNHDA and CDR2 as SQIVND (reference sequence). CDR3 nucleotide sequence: TGTGCCAGTAGTCCAGGCAGGTTCTACGAGCAGTACTTC. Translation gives CASSPGRFYEQYF.

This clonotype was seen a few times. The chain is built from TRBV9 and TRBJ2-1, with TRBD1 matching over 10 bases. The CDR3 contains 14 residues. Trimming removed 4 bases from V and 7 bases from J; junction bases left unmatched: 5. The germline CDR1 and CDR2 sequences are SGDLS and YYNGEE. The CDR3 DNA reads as TGTGCCAGCAGCCGGGGGGACAGGGGAAATGAGCAGTTCTTC. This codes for CASSRGDRGNEQFF.

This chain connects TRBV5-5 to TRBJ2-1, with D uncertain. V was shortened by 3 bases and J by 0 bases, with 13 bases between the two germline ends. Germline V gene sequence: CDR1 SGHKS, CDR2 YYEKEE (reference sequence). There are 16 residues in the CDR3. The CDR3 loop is CASSSRSATSYNEQFF. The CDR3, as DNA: TGTGCCAGCAGCTCACGATCAGCGACCTCCTACAATGAGCAGTTCTTC.

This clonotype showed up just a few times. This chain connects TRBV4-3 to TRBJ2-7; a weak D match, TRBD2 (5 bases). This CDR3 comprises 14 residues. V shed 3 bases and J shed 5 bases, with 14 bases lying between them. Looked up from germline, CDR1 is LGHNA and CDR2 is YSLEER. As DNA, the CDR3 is TGCGCCAGCAGCCAGTTCGACGGGGAAGACGAGCAGTACTTC. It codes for CASSQFDGEDEQYF.

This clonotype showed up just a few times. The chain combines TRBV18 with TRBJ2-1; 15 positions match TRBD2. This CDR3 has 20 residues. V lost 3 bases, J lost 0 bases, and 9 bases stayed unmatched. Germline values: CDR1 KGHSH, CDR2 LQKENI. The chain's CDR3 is CASSPMSGLAGGSSYNEQFF. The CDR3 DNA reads TGTGCCAGCTCACCTATGTCGGGACTAGCGGGAGGCAGCTCCTACAATGAGCAGTTCTTC.

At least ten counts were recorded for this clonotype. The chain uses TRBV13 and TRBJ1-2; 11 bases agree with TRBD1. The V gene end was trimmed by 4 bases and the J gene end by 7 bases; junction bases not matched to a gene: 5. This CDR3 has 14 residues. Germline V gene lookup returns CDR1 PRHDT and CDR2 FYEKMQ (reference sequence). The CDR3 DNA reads TGTGCCAGCAGCTCCGGACAGGGGGCGCTTGGCTACACCTTC. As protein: CASSSGQGALGYTF. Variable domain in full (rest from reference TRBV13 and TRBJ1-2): AAGVIQSPRHLIKEKRETATLKCYPIPRHDTVYWYQQGPGQDPQFLISFYEKMQSDKGSIPDRFSAQQFSDYHSELNMSSLELGDSALYFCASSSGQGALGYTFGSGTRLTVV.

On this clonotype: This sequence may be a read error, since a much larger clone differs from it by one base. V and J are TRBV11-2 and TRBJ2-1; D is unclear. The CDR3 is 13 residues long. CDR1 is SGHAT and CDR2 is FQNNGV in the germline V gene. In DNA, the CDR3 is TGTGCCAGCGGCTTAGTGAATTACAATGAGCAGTTCTTC. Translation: CASGLVNYNEQFF.

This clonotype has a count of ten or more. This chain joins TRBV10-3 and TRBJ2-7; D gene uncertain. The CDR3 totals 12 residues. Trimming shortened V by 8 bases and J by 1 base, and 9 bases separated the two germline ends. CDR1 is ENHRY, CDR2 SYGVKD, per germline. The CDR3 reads CAIGSASYEQYF. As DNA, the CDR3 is TGTGCCATCGGGTCGGCTTCCTACGAGCAGTACTTC.

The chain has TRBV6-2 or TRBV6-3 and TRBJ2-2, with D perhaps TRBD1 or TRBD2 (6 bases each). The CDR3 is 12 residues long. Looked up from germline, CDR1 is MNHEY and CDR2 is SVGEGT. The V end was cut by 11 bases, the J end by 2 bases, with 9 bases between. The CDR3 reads CAGGLNTGELFF. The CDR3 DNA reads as TGTGCCGGGGGGCTTAACACCGGGGAGCTGTTTTTT.

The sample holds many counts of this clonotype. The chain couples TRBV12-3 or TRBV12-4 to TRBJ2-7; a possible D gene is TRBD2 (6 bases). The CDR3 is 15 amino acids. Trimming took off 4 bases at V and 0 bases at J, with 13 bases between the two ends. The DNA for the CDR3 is TGTGCCAGCAGTTCCGGGGCGGGAAGCTCCTACGAGCAGTACTTC. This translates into CASSSGAGSSYEQYF.

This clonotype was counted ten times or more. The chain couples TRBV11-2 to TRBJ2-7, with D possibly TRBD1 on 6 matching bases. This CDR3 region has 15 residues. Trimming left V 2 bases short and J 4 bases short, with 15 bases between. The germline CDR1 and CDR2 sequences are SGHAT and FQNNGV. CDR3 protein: CASSLPKQGAYEQYF. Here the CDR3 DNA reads TGTGCCAGCAGCTTACCAAAACAGGGTGCGTACGAGCAGTACTTC.

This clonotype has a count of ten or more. CDR3 protein: CASSKGTASYEQYF. Written as DNA, the CDR3 is TGTGCCAGTAGTAAAGGGACAGCCTCCTACGAGCAGTACTTC. This chain uses TRBV19 with TRBJ2-7, with TRBD1 identical over 7 bases. The germline V gene encodes CDR1 LNHDA and CDR2 SQIVND (reference sequence). The trim removed 4 bases at V and 0 bases at J, leaving 3 bases unmatched. The CDR3 runs to 14 residues.

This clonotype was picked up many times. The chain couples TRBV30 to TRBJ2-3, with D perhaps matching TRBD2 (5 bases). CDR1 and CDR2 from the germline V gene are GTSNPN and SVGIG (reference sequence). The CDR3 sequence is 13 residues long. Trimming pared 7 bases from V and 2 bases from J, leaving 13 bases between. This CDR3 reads CAFLGLYTDTQYF. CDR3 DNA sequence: TGTGCCTTCCTCGGACTGTACACAGATACGCAGTATTTT.